The source of this T cell receptor (beta chain) is a study of beta chain features in type 1 diabetes. Turning to the study itself: Healthy donors and patients showed comparable age, gender and cell yields. Overall study results and limits: The study found fewer insertions and more deletions at VDJ junctions in type 1 diabetes patients.

This CDR3 is 16 amino acids long. V was shortened by 3 bases and J by 4 bases, with 19 bases between the two germline ends. The germline gives CDR1 MGHDK, CDR2 SYGVNS. In this sample, this clone turned up a few times. Its antigen is not known. Sequenced material consisted of expressed TCRB transcripts (all of the isolated RNA was reverse transcribed). The average read count of naive, central memory and regulatory T cell samples was approximately 4 million. The protocol was immunoSEQ multiplex PCR, while the TCRdb copy is restricted to in-frame clones and leaves out a portion. The sample consists of 900,000 or so clones, about a sixth of them appearing once.

The chain carries TRBV25-1 and TRBJ2-7, with D perhaps TRBD1 or TRBD2 (6 bases each). The receptor was derived from a woman between 18 and 30 years old in good health. Sequencing was performed on naive CD4+ T cells from blood. CDR3 bases: TGTGCCAGCAGTGACCACGGGGGCCCGAGTAGATACGAGCAGTACTTC. Protein sequence: CASSDHGGPSRYEQYF.